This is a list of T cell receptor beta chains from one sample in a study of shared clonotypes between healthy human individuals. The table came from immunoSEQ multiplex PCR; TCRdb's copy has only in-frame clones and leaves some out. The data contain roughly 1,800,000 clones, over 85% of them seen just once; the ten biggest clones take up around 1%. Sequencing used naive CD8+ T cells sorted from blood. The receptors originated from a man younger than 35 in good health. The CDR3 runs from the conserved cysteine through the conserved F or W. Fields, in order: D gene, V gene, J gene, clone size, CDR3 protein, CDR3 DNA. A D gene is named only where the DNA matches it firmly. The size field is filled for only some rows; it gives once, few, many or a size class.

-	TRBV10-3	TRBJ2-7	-	CAIREGGSYEQYF	TGTGCCATCAGGGAGGGGGGCTCCTACGAGCAGTACTTC
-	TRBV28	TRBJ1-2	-	CASSLFRTGGYTF	TGTGCCAGCAGTTTATTTAGAACCGGTGGCTACACCTTC
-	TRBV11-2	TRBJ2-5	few	CASSLEVGETQYF	TGTGCCAGCAGCTTAGAGGTCGGGGAGACCCAGTACTTC
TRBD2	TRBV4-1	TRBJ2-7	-	CASSREGGSSYEQYF	TGCGCCAGCAGCCGAGAGGGCGGGAGCTCCTACGAGCAGTACTTC
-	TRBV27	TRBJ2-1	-	CASSLPGAAYNEQFF	TGTGCCAGCAGTTTACCAGGCGCTGCCTACAATGAGCAGTTCTTC
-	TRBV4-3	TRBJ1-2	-	CASSQDGEADYGYTF	TGCGCCAGCAGCCAAGATGGGGAGGCAGACTATGGCTACACCTTC
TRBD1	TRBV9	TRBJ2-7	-	CASSAWDRGYYEQYF	TGTGCCAGCAGCGCGTGGGACAGGGGATACTACGAGCAGTACTTC
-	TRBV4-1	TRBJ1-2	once	CASSHLYGYTF	TGCGCCAGCAGCCACCTCTATGGCTACACCTTC
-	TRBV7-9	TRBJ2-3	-	CAWRERSTDTQYF	TGTGCCTGGCGTGAAAGGAGCACAGATACGCAGTATTTT
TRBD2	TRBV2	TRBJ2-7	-	CASSETSGTSYEQYF	TGTGCCAGCAGTGAGACTAGCGGGACATCCTACGAGCAGTACTTC
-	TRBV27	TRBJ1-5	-	CASSLTSRGDQPQHF	TGTGCCAGCAGTTTAACGAGCAGGGGCGACCAGCCCCAGCATTTT
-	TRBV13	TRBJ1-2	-	CASSLTGEGYTF	TGTGCCAGCAGCTTAACTGGGGAGGGCTACACCTTC
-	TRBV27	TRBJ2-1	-	CASSLRELEVHEQFF	TGTGCCAGCAGTTTAAGGGAACTAGAGGTGCATGAGCAGTTCTTC
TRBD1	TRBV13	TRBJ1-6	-	CASSLEGDRYNSPLHF	TGTGCCAGCAGCTTAGAGGGGGACAGATATAATTCACCCCTCCACTTT
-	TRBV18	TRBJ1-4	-	CASSPSKGQKEEKLFF	TGTGCCAGCTCACCCTCTAAAGGACAGAAGGAGGAAAAACTGTTTTTT
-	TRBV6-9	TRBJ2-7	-	CASRAPGGIAHEQYF	TGTGCCAGCAGAGCCCCCGGGGGAATAGCGCACGAGCAGTACTTC
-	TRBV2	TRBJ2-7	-	CASGPAATYEQYF	TGTGCCAGCGGGCCTGCAGCGACCTACGAGCAGTACTTC
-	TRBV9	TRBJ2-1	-	CASSVDRADNEQFF	TGTGCCAGCAGCGTAGACAGGGCGGACAATGAGCAGTTCTTC
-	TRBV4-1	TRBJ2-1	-	CASSPGNEQFF	TGCGCCAGCAGCCCCGGCAATGAGCAGTTCTTC
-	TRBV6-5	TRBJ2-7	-	CASSSTGSYEQYF	TGTGCCAGCAGCTCCACGGGCTCCTACGAGCAGTACTTC
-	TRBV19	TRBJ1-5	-	CASSIDSDTSNQPQHF	TGTGCCAGTAGTATAGACTCGGACACAAGCAATCAGCCCCAGCATTTT
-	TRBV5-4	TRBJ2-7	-	CASSSFDGTYEQYF	TGTGCCAGCAGCTCATTTGACGGAACCTACGAGCAGTACTTC
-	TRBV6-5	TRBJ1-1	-	CASSYSEGWTEAFF	TGTGCCAGCAGTTACTCGGAGGGGTGGACTGAAGCTTTCTTT
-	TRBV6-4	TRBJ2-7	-	CASSEWQGGGYEQYF	TGTGCCAGCAGTGAATGGCAGGGTGGGGGCTACGAGCAGTACTTC
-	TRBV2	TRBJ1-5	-	CASQGGRNQPQHF	TGTGCCAGCCAAGGGGGGCGGAATCAGCCCCAGCATTTT
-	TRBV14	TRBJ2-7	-	CASSRDPRDEQYF	TGTGCCAGCAGCCGGGACCCTAGGGACGAGCAGTACTTC
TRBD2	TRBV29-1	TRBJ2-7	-	CSVGLLTVVAGAVRYEQYF	TGCAGCGTTGGCCTCCTGACGGTTGTAGCGGGAGCGGTTAGGTACGAGCAGTACTTC
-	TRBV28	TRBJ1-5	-	CASSYRRDSNQPQHF	TGTGCCAGCAGTTATAGGAGGGATAGCAATCAGCCCCAGCATTTT
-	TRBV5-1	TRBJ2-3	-	CASSLDDTDTQYF	TGCGCCAGCAGCTTGGACGACACAGATACGCAGTATTTT
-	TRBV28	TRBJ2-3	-	CASSPSPWQPKPPGTDTQYF	TGTGCCAGCAGTCCCTCGCCTTGGCAGCCGAAACCACCGGGCACAGATACGCAGTATTTT
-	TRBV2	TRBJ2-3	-	CASSAALTDTQYF	TGTGCCAGCAGTGCGGCACTCACAGATACGCAGTATTTT
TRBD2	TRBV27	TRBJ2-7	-	CASSLLPGGTYEQYF	TGTGCCAGCAGTTTATTACCGGGGGGGACCTACGAGCAGTACTTC
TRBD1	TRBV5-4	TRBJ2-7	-	CASSLGGLTGTTYEQYF	TGTGCCAGCAGCTTGGGGGGCCTGACAGGGACCACCTACGAGCAGTACTTC
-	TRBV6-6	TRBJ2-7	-	CASNRDFSYEQYF	TGTGCCAGCAATAGGGACTTCTCCTACGAGCAGTACTTC
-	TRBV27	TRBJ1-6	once	CASRPTPSSYNSPLHF	TGTGCCAGCAGACCGACCCCGAGCTCCTATAATTCACCCCTCCACTTT
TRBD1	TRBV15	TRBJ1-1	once	CATSTRDSLNTEAFF	TGTGCCACCAGCACGCGGGACAGCTTGAACACTGAAGCTTTCTTT
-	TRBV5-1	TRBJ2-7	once	CASSLDGYEQYF	TGCGCCAGCAGCTTGGATGGTTATGAGCAGTACTTC
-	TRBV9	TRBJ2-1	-	CASSVDSNYNEQFF	TGTGCCAGCAGCGTAGACAGTAACTACAATGAGCAGTTCTTC
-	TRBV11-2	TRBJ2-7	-	CASSSDYEQYF	TGTGCCAGCAGCTCCGACTACGAGCAGTACTTC
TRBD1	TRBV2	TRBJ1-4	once	CASTSQGVGPGEKLFF	TGTGCCAGCACAAGCCAGGGGGTGGGCCCGGGTGAAAAACTGTTTTTT
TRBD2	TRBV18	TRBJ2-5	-	CASSPNEGLEEETQYF	TGTGCCAGCTCACCAAACGAGGGACTAGAAGAAGAGACCCAGTACTTC